This paragraph covers one TCR beta chain sequence. This clonotype came up a few times. It has no known antigen specificity. No quality values exist for individual bases; no much larger clone is one base distant. This sample was included in a study of response to subunit inactivated influenza vaccine (dated by TCRdb to the late 2010s). In terms of the full investigation: Deep quantitative profiling of the T cell receptor repertoire was used in the study to follow responses to a trivalent subunit inactivated influenza vaccine. Results and caveats for the whole study, not just this receptor: According to the authors, only a limited number of new T cells may be recruited by each seasonal influenza vaccination.

The method behind the library was RT-PCR. The reads were generated on an Illumina HiSeq 2500. The public reads were run again by TCRdb, first through fastp at Q25 and then through MiXCR, and only productive beta chains were kept. Entries that share a CDR3 protein sequence are merged under the most common genes and DNA. Within this sample are over 800,000 distinct CDR3 sequences, with over 20% of them counted one time only. The ten largest clonotypes hold roughly 10% of the sample. The CDR3 has 16 amino acids, counting the end cysteine and phenylalanine. The DNA shown is the 48-base CDR3, in frame from base 1. V and J lose 6 bases and 6 bases, and a span of 24 bases separates them. In the germline V gene, CDR1 corresponds to SGHTA and CDR2 to FQGNSA.

Recombination connected TRBV7-2 to TRBJ2-7, and the D gene may be TRBD2, 6 bases matching. The TCR sequence derives from a man aged 50 or older who received an inactivated influenza vaccine. Donor details come from another sample of the same person, matched by shared clones. Here the sequenced sample was PBMCs from blood, taken 4 to 6 days after vaccination. The CDR3 reads CASSPLAGYENSEQYF. The DNA reads as follows: TGTGCCAGCAGTCCTCTGGCGGGATATGAGAATAGCGAGCAGTACTTC.